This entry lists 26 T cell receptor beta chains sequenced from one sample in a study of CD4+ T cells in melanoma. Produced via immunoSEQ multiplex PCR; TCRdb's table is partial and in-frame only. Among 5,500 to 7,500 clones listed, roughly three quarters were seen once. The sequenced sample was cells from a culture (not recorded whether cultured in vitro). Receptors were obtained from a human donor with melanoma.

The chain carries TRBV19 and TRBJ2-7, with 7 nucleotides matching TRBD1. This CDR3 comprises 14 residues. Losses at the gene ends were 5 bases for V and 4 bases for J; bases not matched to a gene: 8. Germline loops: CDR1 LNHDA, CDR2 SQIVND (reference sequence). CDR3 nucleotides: TGTGCCAGTAGTGTCAGGGGGAACCTTTACGAGCAGTACTTC. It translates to CASSVRGNLYEQYF. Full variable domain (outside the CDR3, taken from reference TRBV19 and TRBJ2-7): DGGITQSPKYLFRKEGQNVTLSCEQNLNHDAMYWYRQDPGQGLRLIYYSQIVNDFQKGDIAEGYSVSREKKESFPLTVTSAQKNPTAFYLCASSVRGNLYEQYFGPGTRLTVT.

In DNA, the CDR3 is TGTGCCAGCAGTCCCGGACTAGCAGGTGACGAGCAGTACTTC. Translating gives CASSPGLAGDEQYF. V is TRBV27 and J is TRBJ2-7; 8 nucleotides align to TRBD2. The germline V gene encodes CDR1 MNHEY and CDR2 SMNVEV (reference sequence). Trimming at V came to 5 bases and at J to 5 bases, leaving 8 bases not matched to a gene. The CDR3 has 14 residues.

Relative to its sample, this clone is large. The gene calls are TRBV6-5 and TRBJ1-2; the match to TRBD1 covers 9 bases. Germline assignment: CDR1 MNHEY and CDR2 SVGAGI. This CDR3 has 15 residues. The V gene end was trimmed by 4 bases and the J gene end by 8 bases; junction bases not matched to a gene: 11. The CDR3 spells CASSFGSGQGHGYTF. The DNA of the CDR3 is TGTGCCAGCAGTTTTGGTTCGGGACAGGGACACGGCTACACCTTC.

DNA for the CDR3: TGTGCCAGCAGCCGCGCCGGGCCTCATTCACCCCTCCACTTT. This codes for CASSRAGPHSPLHF. This rearrangement joins TRBV25-1 to TRBJ1-6, with D unresolved. V gave up 6 bases and J gave up 8 bases, with 14 bases separating them. Per germline, CDR1 MGHDK and CDR2 SYGVNS. There are 14 residues in the CDR3.

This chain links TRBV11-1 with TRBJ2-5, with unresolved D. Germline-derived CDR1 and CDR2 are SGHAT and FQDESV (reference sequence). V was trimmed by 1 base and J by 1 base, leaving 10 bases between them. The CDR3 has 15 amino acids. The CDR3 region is CASSLVGSSQETQYF. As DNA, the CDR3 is TGTGCCAGCAGCTTAGTTGGCAGCAGCCAAGAGACCCAGTACTTC.

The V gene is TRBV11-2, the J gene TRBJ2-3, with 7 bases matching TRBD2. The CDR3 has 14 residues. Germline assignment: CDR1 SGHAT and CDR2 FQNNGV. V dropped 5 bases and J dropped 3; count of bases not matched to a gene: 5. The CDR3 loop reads CASSRGGQTDTQYF. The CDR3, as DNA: TGTGCCAGCAGCAGGGGAGGGCAAACAGATACGCAGTATTTT.

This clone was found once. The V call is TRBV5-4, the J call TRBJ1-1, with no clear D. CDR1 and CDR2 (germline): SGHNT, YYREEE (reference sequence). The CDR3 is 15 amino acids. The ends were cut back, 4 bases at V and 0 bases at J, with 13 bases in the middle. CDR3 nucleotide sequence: TGTGCCAGCAGCCTCCACGGTTTCATGAACACTGAAGCTTTCTTT. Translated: CASSLHGFMNTEAFF.

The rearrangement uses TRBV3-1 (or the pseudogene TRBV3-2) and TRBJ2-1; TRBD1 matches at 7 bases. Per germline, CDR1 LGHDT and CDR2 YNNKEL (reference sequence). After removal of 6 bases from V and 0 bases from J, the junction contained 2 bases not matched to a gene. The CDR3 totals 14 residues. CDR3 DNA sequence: TGTGCCAGCAGAGGGACAGACTCCTACAATGAGCAGTTCTTC. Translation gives CASRGTDSYNEQFF.

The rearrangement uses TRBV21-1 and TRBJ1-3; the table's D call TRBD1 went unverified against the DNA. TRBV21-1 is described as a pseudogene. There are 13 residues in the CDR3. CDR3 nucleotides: TGTGCCCGGAAGGGGTTCTTCGGAAACACCATATATTTT. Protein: CARKGFFGNTIYF.

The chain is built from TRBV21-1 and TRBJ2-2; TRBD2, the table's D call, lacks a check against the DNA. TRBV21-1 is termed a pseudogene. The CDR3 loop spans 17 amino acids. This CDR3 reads CASSKTDSGGLGGELFF. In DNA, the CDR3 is TGTGCCAGCAGCAAAACAGATAGCGGGGGGTTGGGCGGGGAGCTGTTTTTT.

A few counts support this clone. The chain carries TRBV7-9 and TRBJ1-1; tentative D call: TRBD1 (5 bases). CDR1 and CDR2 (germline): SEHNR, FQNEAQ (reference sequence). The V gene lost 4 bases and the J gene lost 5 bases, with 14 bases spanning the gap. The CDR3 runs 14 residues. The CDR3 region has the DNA TGTGCCAGCAGCTCCATAGGTGGGGGTACTGAAGCTTTCTTT. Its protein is CASSSIGGGTEAFF.

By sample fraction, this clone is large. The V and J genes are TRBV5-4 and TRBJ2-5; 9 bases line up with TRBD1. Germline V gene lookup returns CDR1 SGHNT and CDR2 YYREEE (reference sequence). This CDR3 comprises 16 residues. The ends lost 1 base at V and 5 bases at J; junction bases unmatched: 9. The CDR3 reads CASSLKGQGRGETQYF. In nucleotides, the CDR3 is TGTGCCAGCAGCTTGAAAGGACAGGGGAGAGGGGAGACCCAGTACTTC.

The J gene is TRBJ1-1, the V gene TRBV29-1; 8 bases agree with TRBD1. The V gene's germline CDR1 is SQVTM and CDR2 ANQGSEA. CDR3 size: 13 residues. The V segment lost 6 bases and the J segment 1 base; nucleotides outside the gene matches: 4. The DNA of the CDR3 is TGCAGCGTGATGGACAGGGCGAACACTGAAGCTTTCTTT. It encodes CSVMDRANTEAFF.

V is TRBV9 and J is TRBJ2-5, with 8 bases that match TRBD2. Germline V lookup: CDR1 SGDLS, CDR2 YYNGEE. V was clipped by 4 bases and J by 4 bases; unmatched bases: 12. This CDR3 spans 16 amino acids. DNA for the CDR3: TGTGCCAGCAGCTCTTGGACTAGCCGGTCTTTAGAGACCCAGTACTTC. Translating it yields CASSSWTSRSLETQYF. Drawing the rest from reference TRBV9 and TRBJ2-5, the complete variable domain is DSGVTQTPKHLITATGQRVTLRCSPRSGDLSVYWYQQSLDQGLQFLIQYYNGEERAKGNILERFSAQQFPDLHSELNLSSLELGDSALYFCASSSWTSRSLETQYFGPGTRLLVL.

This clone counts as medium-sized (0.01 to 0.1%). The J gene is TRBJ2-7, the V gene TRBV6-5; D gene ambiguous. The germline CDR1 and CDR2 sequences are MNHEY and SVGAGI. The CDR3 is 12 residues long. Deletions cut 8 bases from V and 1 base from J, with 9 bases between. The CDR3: CASVTGSYEQYF. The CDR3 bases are TGTGCCAGCGTAACGGGTTCCTACGAGCAGTACTTC.

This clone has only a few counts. Here the CDR3 DNA reads TGTGCCAGCAGCTACGGACAGAACACTGAAGCTTTCTTT. It translates to CASSYGQNTEAFF. This chain connects TRBV7-9 to TRBJ1-1; D is possibly TRBD1 (5 bases). V lost 4 bases and J lost 1, with 7 bases in between. This CDR3 comprises 13 residues. The V gene's germline CDR1 is SEHNR and CDR2 FQNEAQ (reference sequence).

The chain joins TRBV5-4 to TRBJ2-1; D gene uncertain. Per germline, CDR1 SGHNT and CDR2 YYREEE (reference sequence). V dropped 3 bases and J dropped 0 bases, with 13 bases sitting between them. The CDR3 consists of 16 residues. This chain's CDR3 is CASSSLVRGSYNEQFF. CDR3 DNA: TGTGCCAGCAGCTCGTTGGTGAGAGGCTCCTACAATGAGCAGTTCTTC.

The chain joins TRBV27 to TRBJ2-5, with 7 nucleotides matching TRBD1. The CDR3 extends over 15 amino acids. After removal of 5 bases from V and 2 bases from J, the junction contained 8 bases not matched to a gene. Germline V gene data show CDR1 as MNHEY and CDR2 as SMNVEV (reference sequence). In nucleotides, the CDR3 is TGTGCCAGCAGTCCTTCCCCGGGACAGCAAGAGACCCAGTACTTC. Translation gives CASSPSPGQQETQYF.

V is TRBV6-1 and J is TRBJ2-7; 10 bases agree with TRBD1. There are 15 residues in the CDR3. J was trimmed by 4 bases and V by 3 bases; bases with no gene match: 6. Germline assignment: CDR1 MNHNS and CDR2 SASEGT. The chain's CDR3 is CASSEGTGESYEQYF. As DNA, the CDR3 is TGTGCCAGCAGTGAGGGGACAGGGGAATCTTACGAGCAGTACTTC.

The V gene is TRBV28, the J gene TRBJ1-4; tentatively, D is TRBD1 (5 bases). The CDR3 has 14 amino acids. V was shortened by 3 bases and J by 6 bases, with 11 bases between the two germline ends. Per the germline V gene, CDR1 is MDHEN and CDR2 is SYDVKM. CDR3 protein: CASSLGGLDEKLFF. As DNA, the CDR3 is TGTGCCAGCAGTTTGGGGGGGTTAGATGAAAAACTGTTTTTT.

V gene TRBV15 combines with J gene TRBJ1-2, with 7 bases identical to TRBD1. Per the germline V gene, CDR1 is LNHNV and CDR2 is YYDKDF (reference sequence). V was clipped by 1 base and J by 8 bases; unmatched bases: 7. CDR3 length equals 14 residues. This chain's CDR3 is CATSRGWDSRGYTF. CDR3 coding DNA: TGTGCCACCAGCAGAGGCTGGGACAGCCGAGGCTACACCTTC.

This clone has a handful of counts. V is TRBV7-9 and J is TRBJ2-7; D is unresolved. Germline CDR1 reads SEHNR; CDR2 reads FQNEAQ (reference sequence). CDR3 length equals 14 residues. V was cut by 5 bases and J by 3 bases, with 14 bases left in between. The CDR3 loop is CASSPPFRNYEQYF. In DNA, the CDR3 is TGTGCCAGCAGCCCCCCATTTCGAAACTACGAGCAGTACTTC.

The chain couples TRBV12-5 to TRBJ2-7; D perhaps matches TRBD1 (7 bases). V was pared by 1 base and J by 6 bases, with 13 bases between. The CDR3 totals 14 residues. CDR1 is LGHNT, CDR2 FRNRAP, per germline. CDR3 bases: TGTGCTAGTGGTTTGGGCCAGGGGGGAGGCGAGCAGTACTTC. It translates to CASGLGQGGGEQYF.

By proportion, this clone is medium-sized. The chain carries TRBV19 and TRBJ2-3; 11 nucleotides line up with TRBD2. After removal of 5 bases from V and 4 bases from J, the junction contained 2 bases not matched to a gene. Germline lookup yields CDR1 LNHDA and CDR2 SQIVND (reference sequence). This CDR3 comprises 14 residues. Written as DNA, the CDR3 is TGTGCCAGTAGTCAGACTAGCGGGGCAGATACGCAGTATTTT. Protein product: CASSQTSGADTQYF.

For the CDR3, the DNA is TGTGCCAGCAGTGACAGTAACTATGGCTACACCTTC. The encoded protein is CASSDSNYGYTF. The chain carries TRBV6-1 and TRBJ1-2; D is undetermined. The CDR3 spans 12 residues. Germline CDR1 MNHNS, CDR2 SASEGT. V lost 3 bases to trimming and J lost 1 base, with 3 bases between them.

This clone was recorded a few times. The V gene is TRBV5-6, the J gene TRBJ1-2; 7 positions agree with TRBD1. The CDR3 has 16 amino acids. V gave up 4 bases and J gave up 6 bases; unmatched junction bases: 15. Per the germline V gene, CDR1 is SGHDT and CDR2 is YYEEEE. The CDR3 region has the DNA TGTGCCAGCAGCCCGGGGACAGTTGAGGCCCGGGATGGCTACACCTTC. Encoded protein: CASSPGTVEARDGYTF. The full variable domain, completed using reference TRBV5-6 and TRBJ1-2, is DAGVTQSPTHLIKTRGQQVTLRCSPKSGHDTVSWYQQALGQGPQFIFQYYEEEERQRGNFPDRFSGHQFPNYSSELNVNALLLGDSALYLCASSPGTVEARDGYTFGSGTRLTVV.